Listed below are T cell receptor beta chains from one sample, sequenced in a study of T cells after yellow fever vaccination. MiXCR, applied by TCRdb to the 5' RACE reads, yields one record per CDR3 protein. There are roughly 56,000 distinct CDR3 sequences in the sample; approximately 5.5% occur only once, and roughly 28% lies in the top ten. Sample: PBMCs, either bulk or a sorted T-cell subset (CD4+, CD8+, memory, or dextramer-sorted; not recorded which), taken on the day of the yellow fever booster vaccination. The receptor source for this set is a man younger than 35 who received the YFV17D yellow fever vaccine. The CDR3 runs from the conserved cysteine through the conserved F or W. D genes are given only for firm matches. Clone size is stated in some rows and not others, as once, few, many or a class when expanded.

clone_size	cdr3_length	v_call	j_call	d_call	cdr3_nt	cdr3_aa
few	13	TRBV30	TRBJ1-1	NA	TGTGCCTGGGAGGCGGGAGGATGGACTGAAGCTTTCTTT	CAWEAGGWTEAFF
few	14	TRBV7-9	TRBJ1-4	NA	TGTGCCAGCAGGTCACGAGGGGTTGGCGAAAAACTGTTTTTT	CASRSRGVGEKLFF
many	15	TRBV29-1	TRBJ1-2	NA	TGCAGCGTTGGGGACCCGAACAGGGTTAACTATGGCTACACCTTC	CSVGDPNRVNYGYTF
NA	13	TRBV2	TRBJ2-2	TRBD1	TGTGCCAGCAGGGGACAGGGAGGCGGGGAGCTGTTTTTT	CASRGQGGGELFF
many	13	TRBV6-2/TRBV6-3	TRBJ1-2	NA	TGTGCCAGCAGGGACGGAGCTAACTATGGCTACACCTTC	CASRDGANYGYTF
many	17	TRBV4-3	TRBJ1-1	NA	TGCGCCAGCAGCCAAGAAAGCTCGGGAATCAGGGTCACTGAAGCTTTCTTT	CASSQESSGIRVTEAFF
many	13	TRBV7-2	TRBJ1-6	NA	TGTGCCAGCAGGGCCGCGGTTGAATCACCCCTCCACTTT	CASRAAVESPLHF
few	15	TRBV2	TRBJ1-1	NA	TGTGCCAGCAATCCCCGAACAGGCCAAAACACTGAAGCTTTCTTT	CASNPRTGQNTEAFF
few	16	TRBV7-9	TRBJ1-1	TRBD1	TGTGCCAGCAGTTATCCCGGGACAGGACTGAACACTGAAGCTTTCTTT	CASSYPGTGLNTEAFF
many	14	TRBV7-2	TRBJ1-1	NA	TGTGCCAGCAGCTCCCGGGACCCGGGGGGTGAAGCTTTCTTT	CASSSRDPGGEAFF
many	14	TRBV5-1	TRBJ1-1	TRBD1	TGCGCCAGCAGCCGACAGGGAAGGAACACTGAAGCTTTCTTT	CASSRQGRNTEAFF
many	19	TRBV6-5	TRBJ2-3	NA	TGTGCCAGCAGTTACTCAAAGGCCAATCCGGAGGTCTATACAGATACGCAGTATTTT	CASSYSKANPEVYTDTQYF
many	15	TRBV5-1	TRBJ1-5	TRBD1	TGCGCCAGCAGCAACGGGACAGTGACAGGGCAGCCCCAGCATTTT	CASSNGTVTGQPQHF
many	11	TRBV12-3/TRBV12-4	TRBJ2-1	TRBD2	TGTGCCAGCAGCGTAGCGGGGGCCCCTTTCTTC	CASSVAGAPFF
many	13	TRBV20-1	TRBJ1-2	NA	TGCAGTGCTAGAGTTGTGGGGATTCGGGGCTACACCTTC	CSARVVGIRGYTF
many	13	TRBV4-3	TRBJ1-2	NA	TGCGCCAGCAGCCAAGGTCAGAACTATGGCTACACCTTC	CASSQGQNYGYTF
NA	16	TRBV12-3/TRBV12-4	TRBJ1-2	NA	TGTGCCAGCAGTTTAAGACCGGCCTGGGGGGTCTATGGCTACACCTTC	CASSLRPAWGVYGYTF
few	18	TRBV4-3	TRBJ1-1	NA	TGCGCCAGCAGCCAAACAACCCCAAAACCGACAGAGAACACTGAAGCTTTCTTT	CASSQTTPKPTENTEAFF
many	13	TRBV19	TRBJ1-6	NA	TGTGCCAGTAGCTCAGGGTCTAATTCACCCCTCCACTTT	CASSSGSNSPLHF
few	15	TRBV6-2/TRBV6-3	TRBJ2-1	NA	TGTGCCAGCAGTCAGAAAAGCCTCCGTAGTTATGAGCAGTTCTTC	CASSQKSLRSYEQFF
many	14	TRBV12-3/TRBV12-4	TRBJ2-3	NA	TGTGCCAGCACCATTAGAGGTGGGACAGATACGCAGTATTTT	CASTIRGGTDTQYF
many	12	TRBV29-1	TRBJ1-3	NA	TGCAGCGTTTATATATCCGGGAACACCATATATTTT	CSVYISGNTIYF
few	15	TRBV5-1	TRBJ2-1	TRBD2	TGCGCCAGCGAAAATAGTCGCGGGGGGGCCAATGAGCAGTTCTTC	CASENSRGGANEQFF
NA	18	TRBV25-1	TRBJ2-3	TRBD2	TGTGCCAGCAGTGATCGTCGATTGACTAGCGGGGGCACAGATACGCAGTATTTT	CASSDRRLTSGGTDTQYF
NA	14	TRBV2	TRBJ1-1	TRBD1	TGTGCCACCCATCTCCGGGACAGGGCCCTTGAAGCTTTCTTT	CATHLRDRALEAFF
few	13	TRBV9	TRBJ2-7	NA	TGTGCCAGCTCCTCAGGGTACTCCTACGAGCAGTACTTC	CASSSGYSYEQYF
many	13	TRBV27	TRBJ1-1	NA	TGTGCCAGCAGTTTACTCCCCCGCACTGAAGCTTTCTTT	CASSLLPRTEAFF
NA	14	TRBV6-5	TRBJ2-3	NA	TGTGCCAGCAGTTACTCGATAGTTTCAGATACGCAGTATTTT	CASSYSIVSDTQYF
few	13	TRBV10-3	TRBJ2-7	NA	TGTGCCATCAGTGAACTGGACTCCTACGAGCAGTACTTC	CAISELDSYEQYF
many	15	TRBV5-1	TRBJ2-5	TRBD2	TGCGCCACCCAGGCCCAAGCGGGGGGCCTTATCACCCAGTACTTC	CATQAQAGGLITQYF
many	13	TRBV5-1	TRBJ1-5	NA	TGCGCCAGCGCCTCGGGAGTAAATCAGCCCCAGCATTTT	CASASGVNQPQHF
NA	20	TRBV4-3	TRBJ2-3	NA	TGCGCCAGCAGATCCCGCGCAGCAGGTCGTAAGTGGGCAGGCGCCCTAGGGCAGTATTTT	CASRSRAAGRKWAGALGQYF
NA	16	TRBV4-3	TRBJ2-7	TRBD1	TGCGCCAGCAGCCAGTCTGTAGGGCAGGGGGAGATCGAGCAGTACTTC	CASSQSVGQGEIEQYF
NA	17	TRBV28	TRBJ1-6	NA	TGTGCCAGCAGTCCCCCCGGGGCAGGTAGGATGTCGACACCCCTCCACTTT	CASSPPGAGRMSTPLHF
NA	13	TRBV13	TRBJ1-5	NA	TGTGCCAGCAGCACCGGATACAATCAGCCCCAGCATTTT	CASSTGYNQPQHF
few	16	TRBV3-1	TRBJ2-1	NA	TGTGCCAGCAGCCAAGAGAGCGGGCTAGCCTACAATGAGCAGTTCTTC	CASSQESGLAYNEQFF
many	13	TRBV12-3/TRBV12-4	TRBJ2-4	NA	TGTGCCAGCAGTTTAGCAGGGGATAACATTCAGTACTTC	CASSLAGDNIQYF
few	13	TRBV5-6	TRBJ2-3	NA	TGTGCCAGCAGCTTATCATGGGGCGATACGCAGTATTTT	CASSLSWGDTQYF
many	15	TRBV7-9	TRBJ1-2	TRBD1	TGTGCCAGCAGCTTAAGGGACAGAGCCTTCTATGGCTACACCTTC	CASSLRDRAFYGYTF
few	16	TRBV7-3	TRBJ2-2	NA	TGTGCCAGCAGCTCCCGGGCCCAGGGGTTGGCCGGGGAGCTGTTTTTT	CASSSRAQGLAGELFF
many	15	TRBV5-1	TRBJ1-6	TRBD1	TGCGCCAGCAGCGGAGGACAGGGCTATAATTCACCCCTCCACTTT	CASSGGQGYNSPLHF
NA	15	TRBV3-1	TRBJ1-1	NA	TGTGCCAGCAGCCAAGGTCCAGAGATGAACACTGAAGCTTTCTTT	CASSQGPEMNTEAFF
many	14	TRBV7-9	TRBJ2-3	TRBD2	TGTGCCAGCAGCCGACTAGCGAATGTGGATACGCAGTATTTT	CASSRLANVDTQYF
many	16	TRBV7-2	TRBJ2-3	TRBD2	TGTGCCAGCAGCCCGTACATAGCGGGGGGCCTGGTTTCACAGTATTTT	CASSPYIAGGLVSQYF
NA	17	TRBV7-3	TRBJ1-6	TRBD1	TGTGCCAGCAGCCAAGATCTCTACCCTGACAGGGGCTCACCCCTCCACTTT	CASSQDLYPDRGSPLHF
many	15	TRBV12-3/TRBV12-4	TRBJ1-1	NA	TGTGCCAGCAGTTTCTACCAGGGGTTAACAACTGAAGCTTTCTTT	CASSFYQGLTTEAFF
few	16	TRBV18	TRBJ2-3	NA	TGTGCCAGCTCACCAAGTCGTGCCGCTAGCACAGATACGCAGTATTTT	CASSPSRAASTDTQYF
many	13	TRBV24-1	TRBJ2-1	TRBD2	TGTGCCTCGGGACTAGCGGGGGGTAGGGAGCAGTTCTTC	CASGLAGGREQFF
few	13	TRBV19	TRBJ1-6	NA	TGTGCCAGTAGTGGTGCGATCGGATCACCCCTCCACTTT	CASSGAIGSPLHF
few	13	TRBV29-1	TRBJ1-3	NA	TGCAGCGTTGAAGAACCCGACGGAAACACCATATATTTT	CSVEEPDGNTIYF
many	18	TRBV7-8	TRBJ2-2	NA	TGTGCCAGCAGCTTAGCCAGCTTCGTGGACAGTCGAACCGGGGAGCTGTTTTTT	CASSLASFVDSRTGELFF
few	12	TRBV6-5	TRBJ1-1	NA	TGTGCCAGCACGGGACGAAGGACTGAAGCTTTCTTT	CASTGRRTEAFF